The entry below gives a single T cell receptor (beta chain) sequence along with its context. Original methodology: Estimates of nucleated cell counts were drawn from the amplification of reference gene primers. Clones were sequenced by immunoSEQ multiplex PCR, and TCRdb holds only the in-frame ones, with some missing. Clone size and the V and J calls come from that table; the DNA yielded D and trimming. The table lists nearly 300,000 clones, around 89% of them singletons. The entry originates in a study of blood T cell repertoires in COVID-19. Study context: Samples of COVID-19 (acute and convalescent) were obtained from the United States, Italy and Spain. T cells, B-cell-depleted T cells, or PBMCs provided the cDNA or gDNA that served as material.

This clonotype originated in a woman aged 30 to 39 who had recovered from COVID-19. Material: peripheral blood.

CDR3 sequence reads: CASRLTGYEQYF. CDR3 sequence (DNA): TGTGCCAGCAGACTAACCGGCTACGAGCAGTACTTC. The chain employs TRBV7-3 and TRBJ2-7; no definite D call. Germline V gene lookup returns CDR1 SGHTA and CDR2 FQGTGA. V was trimmed by 6 bases and J by 3 bases, leaving 9 bases between them. CDR3 size: 12 residues.